The 24 T cell receptor beta chains given below trace back to one sample, sequenced in a study of T cells after yellow fever vaccination. TCRdb reprocessed the 5' RACE reads via MiXCR and lists one record per CDR3 protein. The table has some 240,000 distinct CDR3 sequences, approximately 3.3% seen once. Sequencing used CD4+ T cells sorted from PBMCs, obtained 10 days after the yellow fever booster vaccination. These TCRs come from a man aged 18 to 29 who received the YFV17D yellow fever vaccine.

Many counts were recorded for this clonotype. V gene TRBV12-3 or TRBV12-4 combines with J gene TRBJ1-2; D is unresolved. The V end lost 3 bases, the J end lost 4 bases, and 9 bases lay between the germline ends. CDR3 size: 13 residues. The CDR3: CASSFGQTYGYTF. Here the CDR3 DNA reads TGTGCCAGCAGTTTCGGGCAGACCTATGGCTACACCTTC.

In its sample, this clonotype was seen many times. The chain employs TRBV2 and TRBJ2-3, with 8 positions matching TRBD1. The germline V gene has CDR1 SNHLY and CDR2 FYNNEI. Losses at the gene ends were 5 bases for V and 0 bases for J; bases not matched to a gene: 7. This CDR3 is 16 amino acids long. The CDR3 DNA reads as TGTGCCAGCAGTTTCCCAGGGGGCATTAGCACAGATACGCAGTATTTT. It encodes CASSFPGGISTDTQYF.

This clonotype has at least ten counts. This chain joins TRBV11-2 and TRBJ2-7; TRBD2 is a possible D gene (5 bases). CDR1 and CDR2 from the germline V gene are SGHAT and FQNNGV. This CDR3 region has 14 residues. V lost 4 bases, J lost 5 bases, and 15 bases lay in between. CDR3 coding DNA: TGTGCCAGCAGCTCGACCGGGATTTCCCACGAGCAGTACTTC. It yields the protein CASSSTGISHEQYF.

The chain couples TRBV20-1 to TRBJ1-6; D gene ambiguous. CDR3 length equals 13 residues. V lost 5 bases to trimming and J lost 2 bases, with 7 bases between them. The germline V gene encodes CDR1 DFQATT and CDR2 SNEGSKA (reference sequence). CDR3 loop: CSARGTYNSPLHF. The CDR3 bases are TGCAGTGCTCGAGGGACCTATAATTCACCCCTCCACTTT.

This clonotype was picked up many times. Relative to the germline gene, one junction end is altered; a read error may explain this. The CDR3 bases are TGTGCCAGTAGCATAGCAGCATGGAGCAATCAGCCCCAGCATTTT. Its translation: CASSIAAWSNQPQHF. This sequence joins TRBV19 and TRBJ1-5; D call uncertain. This CDR3 is 15 amino acids long. Germline loops: CDR1 LNHDA, CDR2 SQIVND (reference sequence).

In its sample, this clonotype was seen many times. The chain employs TRBV5-1 and TRBJ2-3; no firm D call. Looked up from germline, CDR1 is SGHRS and CDR2 is YFSETQ. The CDR3 runs to 13 residues. V lost 2 bases and J lost 2, with 6 bases in between. CDR3: CASSFFTTDTQYF. The CDR3 DNA reads as TGCGCCAGCAGCTTCTTTACCACAGATACGCAGTATTTT.

At least ten counts were recorded for this clonotype. The rearrangement joins TRBV27 to TRBJ2-7; D possibly corresponds to TRBD1 (6 bases). The CDR3 runs to 15 residues. The ends were cut back, 6 bases at V and 4 bases at J, with 19 bases in the middle. CDR1 and CDR2 from the germline V gene are MNHEY and SMNVEV (reference sequence). CDR3: CASSLSGQLRYEQYV. The CDR3 DNA follows: TGTGCCAGCAGCCTCTCGGGACAACTTAGATACGAGCAGTACGTC.

The CDR3 region is CAWSGGMNKRGATYEQYF. The DNA of the CDR3 is TGTGCCTGGAGTGGAGGGATGAACAAGCGGGGGGCTACCTACGAGCAGTACTTC. The chain has TRBV30 and TRBJ2-7, with 9 bases matching TRBD2. The CDR3 contains 18 residues. Germline CDR1 GTSNPN, CDR2 SVGIG (reference sequence). Germline trimming cut 1 base from V and 2 bases from J; bases unmatched to any gene: 15.

This sequence joins TRBV6-1 and TRBJ2-5, with D unclear. CDR1 is MNHNS and CDR2 is SASEGT in the germline V gene. This CDR3 comprises 12 residues. V was trimmed by 7 bases and J by 4 bases, leaving 10 bases between them. For the CDR3, the DNA is TGTGCCAGCACCACGTGGGGAGAGACCCAGTACTTC. Amino acids: CASTTWGETQYF.

This clonotype has ten or more counts. The gene calls are TRBV5-1 and TRBJ2-5; D remains unclear. Germline values: CDR1 SGHRS, CDR2 YFSETQ. Trimming stripped 4 bases from V and 4 bases from J, with 17 bases between. The length of the CDR3 is 15 residues. CDR3 residues: CASSPSGIFGETQYF. DNA for the CDR3: TGCGCCAGCAGCCCCTCAGGAATCTTTGGAGAGACCCAGTACTTC.

The rearrangement links TRBV7-9 to TRBJ2-7, with a tentative D call TRBD1 (6 bases). V dropped 3 bases and J dropped 2 bases, with 11 bases sitting between them. The CDR3 is 14 residues long. From germline, CDR1 is SEHNR and CDR2 FQNEAQ (reference sequence). CDR3 nucleotides: TGTGCCAGCAGCTTCAGGGGTGCCACCTACGAGCAGTACTTC. It translates to CASSFRGATYEQYF. Full variable domain (remainder filled in from reference TRBV7-9 and TRBJ2-7): DTGVSQNPRHKITKRGQNVTFRCDPISEHNRLYWYRQTLGQGPEFLTYFQNEAQLEKSRLLSDRFSAERPKGSFSTLEIQRTEQGDSAMYLCASSFRGATYEQYFGPGTRLTVT.

The sample holds a few counts of this clonotype. This rearrangement joins TRBV20-1 to TRBJ2-7; the D is unclear. Deletions cut 3 bases from V and 2 bases from J, with 14 bases between. Germline V gives CDR1 DFQATT, CDR2 SNEGSKA (reference sequence). The CDR3 sequence is 14 residues long. CDR3 in amino acids: CSARRPGWTYEQYF. The CDR3, as DNA: TGCAGTGCTAGGCGTCCGGGCTGGACCTACGAGCAGTACTTC.

In DNA form, the CDR3 reads TGTGCCAGCAGACCCATGGCGAGGGAAGCTAATGAAAAACTGTTTTTT. Translated, it gives CASRPMAREANEKLFF. The gene calls are TRBV12-3 or TRBV12-4 and TRBJ1-4; D not certain. The CDR3 spans 16 residues. V lost 6 bases, J lost 3 bases, and 17 bases lay in between.

This clonotype was detected many times. The chain links TRBV10-3 to TRBJ1-1; 11 bases are shared with TRBD1. Trimming cost V 10 bases and J 5 bases; bases outside gene matches: 9. The CDR3 runs to 14 residues. Germline CDR1 is ENHRY and CDR2 is SYGVKD. CDR3 sequence: CATSAGTGGTEAFF. CDR3 sequence (DNA): TGTGCCACGTCGGCCGGGACAGGGGGTACTGAAGCTTTCTTT.

The V gene is TRBV7-2, the J gene TRBJ2-1, with D unresolved. V lost 3 bases, J lost 8 bases, and 14 bases lay in between. The CDR3 loop spans 14 amino acids. The V gene's germline CDR1 is SGHTA and CDR2 FQGNSA. The CDR3 bases are TGTGCCAGCAGCTTTTTAATTGATATAGATGAGCAGTTCTTC. It codes for CASSFLIDIDEQFF.

This clonotype was seen more than once but under ten times. J is TRBJ1-1 and V is TRBV4-1; D possibly corresponds to TRBD1 (5 bases). Germline V gene data show CDR1 as MGHRA and CDR2 as YSYEKL. The CDR3 loop spans 14 amino acids. Between the trimmed V and J ends, which lost 6 bases and 0 bases, there was a span of 11 bases. The CDR3 loop is CASRKGQVNTEAFF. In DNA form, the CDR3 reads TGCGCCAGCAGGAAGGGGCAGGTGAACACTGAAGCTTTCTTT.

CDR3 DNA: TGTGCCAGCAGGGGGACAGGGGCCAGAGAGCAGTACTTC. Translating it yields CASRGTGAREQYF. The chain is built from TRBV7-2 and TRBJ2-7; 10 positions match TRBD1. The CDR3 has 13 residues. V gave up 6 bases and J gave up 7 bases; unmatched junction bases: 6. CDR1 and CDR2 from the germline V gene are SGHTA and FQGNSA.

This clonotype was counted ten times or more. The chain joins TRBV7-3 to TRBJ2-4, with D perhaps assigned TRBD1 or TRBD2 (6 bases each). The V gene's germline CDR1 is SGHTA and CDR2 FQGTGA. CDR3 size: 13 residues. The V and J ends lost 8 bases and 7 bases respectively, with 15 bases between them. CDR3 bases: TGTGCCAGCTCCCAAGGGGGGACGAACATTCAGTACTTC. It encodes CASSQGGTNIQYF. Combining the CDR3 with reference TRBV7-3 and TRBJ2-4 gives the whole variable domain GAGVSQTPSNKVTEKGKYVELRCDPISGHTALYWYRQSLGQGPEFLIYFQGTGAADDSGLPNDRFFAVRPEGSVSTLKIQRTERGDSAVYLCASSQGGTNIQYFGAGTRLSVL.

This clonotype was observed many times. The genes are TRBV5-1 and TRBJ1-3; weak D call: TRBD1 (6 bases). V gave up 7 bases and J gave up 4 bases, with 15 bases separating them. This CDR3 spans 14 amino acids. Germline CDR1 SGHRS, CDR2 YFSETQ. The CDR3: CASQPGVSGNTIYF. The CDR3 nucleotides are TGCGCCAGCCAACCAGGGGTCTCGGGAAACACCATATATTTT. The variable domain in full, completed from reference TRBV5-1 and TRBJ1-3, reads KAGVTQTPRYLIKTRGQQVTLSCSPISGHRSVSWYQQTPGQGLQFLFEYFSETQRNKGNFPGRFSGRQFSNSRSEMNVSTLELGDSALYLCASQPGVSGNTIYFGEGSWLTVV.

This clonotype was seen only a few times. CDR3: CSALGLAYNEQFF. CDR3 in DNA: TGCAGTGCTCTCGGACTGGCTTACAATGAGCAGTTCTTC. The J gene is TRBJ2-1, the V gene TRBV20-1; TRBD2 is a possible D gene (5 bases). Trimming took 5 bases from V and 4 from J, leaving 12 bases between them. The CDR3 has 13 amino acids. CDR1 and CDR2 from the germline V gene are DFQATT and SNEGSKA (reference sequence).

This clonotype was seen more than once but under ten times. The chain has TRBV4-1 and TRBJ2-3, with D unclear. The CDR3 sequence is 16 residues long. V lost 1 base and J lost 4, with 15 bases in between. Germline loops: CDR1 MGHRA, CDR2 YSYEKL. The CDR3 DNA follows: TGCGCCAGCAGCCAAGTGAATCTAGTTGTCGCAGATACGCAGTATTTT. Translating gives CASSQVNLVVADTQYF.

The V call is TRBV5-1, the J call TRBJ2-2; TRBD2 might be the D (7 bases). Deletions cut 1 base from V and 5 bases from J, with 12 bases between. CDR1 and CDR2 (germline): SGHRS, YFSETQ. The CDR3 has 15 amino acids. In nucleotides, the CDR3 is TGCGCCAGCAGCTTGACGGGGGGCTCAACCGGGGAGCTGTTTTTT. This gives the protein CASSLTGGSTGELFF.

This clonotype was seen ten or more times. The junction shows a germline mismatch at one end, possibly a read error. This chain connects TRBV7-7 to TRBJ2-1; 11 nucleotides line up with TRBD2. Germline V CDR1 and CDR2: SSHAT, FNYEAQ (reference sequence). This CDR3 is built from 15 residues. CDR3 nucleotide sequence: TGTGCTAGCAGCCCCGGACTAGCGGGTTCGAATGAGCAGTTCTTC. Translated: CASSPGLAGSNEQFF. Supplemented by reference TRBV7-7 and TRBJ2-1, the full variable domain reads GAGVSQSPRYKVTKRGQDVTLRCDPISSHATLYWYQQALGQGPEFLTYFNYEAQPDKSGLPSDRFSAERPEGSISTLTIQRTEQRDSAMYRCASSPGLAGSNEQFFGPGTRLTVL.

This clonotype has just a few counts. The chain couples TRBV7-2 to TRBJ1-6; 8 positions agree with TRBD1. Trimming cost V 7 bases and J 10 bases; bases outside gene matches: 15. Germline-derived CDR1 and CDR2 are SGHTA and FQGNSA. This CDR3 has 16 amino acids. CDR3 nucleotide sequence: TGTGCCAGCAAACCGCATCAGGACAGGGTAGGCTCACCCCTCCACTTT. Amino acid sequence: CASKPHQDRVGSPLHF.